Following are 8 T cell receptor beta chains from one sample sequenced in a study of T cell responses to AZD1222 COVID-19 vaccine. Here immunoSEQ multiplex PCR was the method, and the copy in TCRdb shows in-frame clones only, minus some. Of approximately 90,000 clones listed, around nine tenths are singletons. Sequencing used peripheral blood, obtained on day 0 of AZD1222 vaccination. The receptors stem from an adult in good health.

The chain uses TRBV4-1 and TRBJ1-5; 8 bases line up with TRBD1. The CDR3 consists of 16 residues. Germline V CDR1 and CDR2: MGHRA, YSYEKL. V lost 3 bases to trimming and J lost 0 bases; unmatched junction nucleotides: 4. The CDR3 nucleotides read TGCGCCAGCAGCCAGAGGACAGGGAATAGCAATCAGCCCCAGCATTTT. Its protein product is CASSQRTGNSNQPQHF.

This chain joins TRBV5-4 and TRBJ1-2, with D maybe TRBD1 (6 bases). The V end was cut by 3 bases, the J end by 1 base, with 22 bases between. The CDR3 extends over 18 amino acids. The germline V gene encodes CDR1 SGHNT and CDR2 YYREEE (reference sequence). This CDR3 reads CASSSEIRTAVFNYGYTF. CDR3 coding DNA: TGTGCCAGCAGCTCCGAAATACGGACAGCAGTCTTTAACTATGGCTACACCTTC.

V usage is TRBV18 and J usage is TRBJ1-2, with unresolved D. Trimming took off 3 bases at V and 6 bases at J, with 20 bases between the two ends. From germline, CDR1 is KGHSH and CDR2 LQKENI. There are 16 residues in the CDR3. Here the CDR3 reads CASSPTPDGTPHGYTF. CDR3 coding DNA: TGTGCCAGCTCACCTACCCCGGACGGTACACCCCATGGCTACACCTTC.

For the CDR3, the DNA is TGTGCCATCAGTGGGAGACAGGGCGATCAGCCCCAGCATTTT. Residues: CAISGRQGDQPQHF. V is TRBV10-3 and J is TRBJ1-5, with TRBD1 matching over 7 bases. The CDR3 spans 14 residues. V shed 4 bases, J shed 5 bases, and the junction held 5 bases outside the gene matches. CDR1 is ENHRY, CDR2 SYGVKD, per germline.

The CDR3: CASSQDLEASGNTIYF. Written as DNA, the CDR3 is TGCGCCAGCAGCCAAGATTTGGAGGCCTCTGGAAACACCATATATTTT. This chain joins TRBV4-1 and TRBJ1-3; D is undetermined. Trimming removed 0 bases from V and 0 bases from J, with 9 bases in between. Germline lookup yields CDR1 MGHRA and CDR2 YSYEKL. The CDR3 is made up of 16 amino acids.

V gene TRBV11-2 combines with J gene TRBJ2-2; D perhaps matches TRBD2 (5 bases). Trimming removed 1 base at V and 7 bases at J, with 7 bases between. The CDR3 length is 13 residues. In germline, CDR1 is SGHAT, CDR2 FQNNGV. For the CDR3, the DNA is TGTGCCAGCAGCTTAGGGGCGGGCGGGGAGCTGTTTTTT. Amino acid sequence: CASSLGAGGELFF.

The rearrangement joins TRBV15 to TRBJ1-2, with a weak D call TRBD1 (5 bases). V lost 5 bases and J lost 8, with 21 bases in between. CDR3 length equals 15 residues. Germline assignment: CDR1 LNHNV and CDR2 YYDKDF (reference sequence). For the CDR3, the DNA is TGTGCCACCAGCCCACGGGTCGGGGCGGGGAGAGGCTACACCTTC. Protein: CATSPRVGAGRGYTF.

This clone was observed a single time. The CDR3 protein is CASTPPGTYNEQFF. CDR3 DNA: TGTGCCAGCACCCCACCGGGGACGTACAATGAGCAGTTCTTC. V and J are TRBV9 and TRBJ2-1; D may match TRBD1 or TRBD2 (5 bases each). This CDR3 has 14 residues. V gave up 6 bases and J gave up 4 bases, with 14 bases separating them. Germline V lookup: CDR1 SGDLS, CDR2 YYNGEE.